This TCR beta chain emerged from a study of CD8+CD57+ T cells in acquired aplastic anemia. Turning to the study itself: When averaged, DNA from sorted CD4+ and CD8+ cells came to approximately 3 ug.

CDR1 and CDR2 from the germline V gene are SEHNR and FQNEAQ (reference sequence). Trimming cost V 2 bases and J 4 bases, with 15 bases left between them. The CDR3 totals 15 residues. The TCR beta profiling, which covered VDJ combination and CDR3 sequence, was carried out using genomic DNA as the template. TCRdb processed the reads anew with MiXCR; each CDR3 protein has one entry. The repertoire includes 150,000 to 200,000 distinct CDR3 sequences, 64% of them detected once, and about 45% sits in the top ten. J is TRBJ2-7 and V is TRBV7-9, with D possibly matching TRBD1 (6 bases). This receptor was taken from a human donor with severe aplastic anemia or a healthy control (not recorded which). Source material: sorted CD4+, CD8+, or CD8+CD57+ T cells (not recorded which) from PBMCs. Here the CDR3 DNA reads TGTGCCAGCAGCTTATATTTAGGGGGTTTTTACGAGCAGTACTTC. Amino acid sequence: CASSLYLGGFYEQYF.